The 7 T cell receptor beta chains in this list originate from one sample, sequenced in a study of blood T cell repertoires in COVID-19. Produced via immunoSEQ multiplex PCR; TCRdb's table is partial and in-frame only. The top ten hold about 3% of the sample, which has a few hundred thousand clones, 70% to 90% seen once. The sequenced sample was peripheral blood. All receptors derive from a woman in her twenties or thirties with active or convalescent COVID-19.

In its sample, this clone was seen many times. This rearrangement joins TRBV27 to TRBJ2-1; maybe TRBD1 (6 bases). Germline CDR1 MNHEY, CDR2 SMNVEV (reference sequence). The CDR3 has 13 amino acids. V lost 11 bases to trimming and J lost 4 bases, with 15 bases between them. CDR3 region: CALILGGYNEQFF. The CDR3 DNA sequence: TGTGCCCTTATACTAGGGGGTTACAATGAGCAGTTCTTC.

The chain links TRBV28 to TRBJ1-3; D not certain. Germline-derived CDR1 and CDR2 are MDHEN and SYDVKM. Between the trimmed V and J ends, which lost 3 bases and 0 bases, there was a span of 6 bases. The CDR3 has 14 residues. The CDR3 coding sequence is TGTGCCAGCAGTTTTTCGCGCTCTGGAAACACCATATATTTT. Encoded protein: CASSFSRSGNTIYF.

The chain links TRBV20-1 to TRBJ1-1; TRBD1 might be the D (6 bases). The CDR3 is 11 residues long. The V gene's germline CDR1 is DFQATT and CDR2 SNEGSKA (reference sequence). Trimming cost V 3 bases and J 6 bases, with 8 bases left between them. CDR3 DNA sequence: TGCAGTGCTAGTAGGGGGTCTGAAGCTTTCTTT. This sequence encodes CSASRGSEAFF.

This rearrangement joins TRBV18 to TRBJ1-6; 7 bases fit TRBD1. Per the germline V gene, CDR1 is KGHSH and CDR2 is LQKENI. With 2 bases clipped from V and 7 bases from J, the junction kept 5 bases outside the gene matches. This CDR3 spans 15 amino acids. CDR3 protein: CASSPAGGGNSPLHF. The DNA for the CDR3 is TGTGCCAGCTCACCAGCAGGGGGAGGCAATTCACCCCTCCACTTT.

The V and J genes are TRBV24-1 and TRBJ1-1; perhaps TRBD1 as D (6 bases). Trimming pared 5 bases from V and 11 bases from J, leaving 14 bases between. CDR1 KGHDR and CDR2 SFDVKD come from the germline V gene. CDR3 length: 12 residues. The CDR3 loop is CATSVSGTRAFF. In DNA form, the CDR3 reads TGTGCCACCAGTGTTTCCGGGACACGGGCTTTCTTT.

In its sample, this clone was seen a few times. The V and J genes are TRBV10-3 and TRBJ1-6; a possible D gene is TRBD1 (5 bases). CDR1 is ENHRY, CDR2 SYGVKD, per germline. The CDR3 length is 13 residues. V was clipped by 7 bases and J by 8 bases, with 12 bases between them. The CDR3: CAITLTEYSPLHF. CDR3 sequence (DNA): TGTGCCATCACGTTGACAGAATATTCACCCCTCCACTTT.

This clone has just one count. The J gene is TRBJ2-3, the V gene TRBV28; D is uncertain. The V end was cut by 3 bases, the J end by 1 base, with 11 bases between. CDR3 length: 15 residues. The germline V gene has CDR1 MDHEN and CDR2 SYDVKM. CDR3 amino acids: CASSLRGARTDTQYF. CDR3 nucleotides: TGTGCCAGCAGTTTGCGTGGAGCGCGCACAGATACGCAGTATTTT.